The 17 T cell receptor beta chains below were found in one sample sequenced in a study of cytomegalovirus exposure and HLA in healthy donors. Measured with immunoSEQ multiplex PCR; TCRdb has only the in-frame clones, and not every one. The sample shows under 150,000 clones, around 87% of them seen only once. The specimen was PBMCs. These receptors were collected from a man between 18 and 35 years old in good health and CMV-seropositive.

DNA for the CDR3: TGTGCCATCAGTGGCGGGGGGGCCTCCGGGGAGCTGTTTTTT. Encoded protein: CAISGGGASGELFF. The chain uses TRBV10-3 and TRBJ2-2, with TRBD2 identical over 9 bases. CDR3 length: 14 residues. V shed 4 bases and J 6 bases; nucleotides not matched to a gene: 3. CDR1 and CDR2 (germline): ENHRY, SYGVKD.

This chain joins TRBV30 and TRBJ2-1; 9 bases are shared with TRBD2. The CDR3 totals 15 residues. Germline V gene sequence: CDR1 GTSNPN, CDR2 SVGIG (reference sequence). Unmatched junction bases numbered 4, after V lost 2 bases and J lost 2 bases. The CDR3 loop is CAWSLLAGTYNEQFF. The DNA for the CDR3 is TGTGCCTGGAGTCTTCTAGCGGGGACCTACAATGAGCAGTTCTTC.

This chain joins TRBV18 and TRBJ2-7; 11 bases align to TRBD2. The V segment lost 0 bases and the J segment 0 bases; nucleotides outside the gene matches: 7. CDR3 length: 18 amino acids. Germline CDR1 KGHSH, CDR2 LQKENI. Here the CDR3 DNA reads TGTGCCAGCTCACCACCGGGGCTAGCGGGGGGACGCTCCTACGAGCAGTACTTC. Protein product: CASSPPGLAGGRSYEQYF.

The chain employs TRBV10-2 and TRBJ2-3, with 13 bases identical to TRBD2. CDR3 length equals 15 residues. CDR1 and CDR2 (germline): WSHSY, SAAADI. Trimming removed 7 bases from V and 2 bases from J; junction bases left unmatched: 3. CDR3: CASIGLAGDTDTQYF. The DNA for the CDR3 is TGCGCCAGCATTGGACTAGCGGGAGACACAGATACGCAGTATTTT.

The genes are TRBV19 and TRBJ2-7; D is perhaps TRBD2 (6 bases). Trimming took off 1 base at V and 5 bases at J, with 15 bases between the two ends. The CDR3 has 15 residues. The V gene's germline CDR1 is LNHDA and CDR2 SQIVND (reference sequence). CDR3 nucleotide sequence: TGTGCCAGTAGTATAGCGGCAGGGAGGATACACGAGCAGTACTTC. This encodes CASSIAAGRIHEQYF.

V gene TRBV7-9 combines with J gene TRBJ1-2, with D hard to call. Germline V lookup: CDR1 SEHNR, CDR2 FQNEAQ (reference sequence). Trimming took off 5 bases at V and 2 bases at J, with 12 bases between the two ends. The CDR3 totals 14 residues. The DNA of the CDR3 is TGTGCCAGCAGCCCCAACAATTTAAACTATGGCTACACCTTC. It specifies CASSPNNLNYGYTF.

This chain uses TRBV5-1 with TRBJ1-4; the D is unclear. There are 14 residues in the CDR3. The V gene lost 2 bases and the J gene lost 8 bases, with 13 bases spanning the gap. The V gene's germline CDR1 is SGHRS and CDR2 YFSETQ. The CDR3 DNA follows: TGCGCCAGCAGCTTCAGGTCGGGAGAAGAAAAACTGTTTTTT. It translates to CASSFRSGEEKLFF.

This rearrangement joins TRBV7-9 to TRBJ2-5; D remains ambiguous. The CDR3 extends over 15 amino acids. Trimming left V 5 bases short and J 7 bases short, with 20 bases between. CDR1 SEHNR and CDR2 FQNEAQ come from the germline V gene (reference sequence). The CDR3 region has the DNA TGTGCCAGCAGCCCCCAGCTAGGAGCCGCCGTGACCCAGTACTTC. This gives the protein CASSPQLGAAVTQYF.

Turning to this clone: Other DNA sequences in this specimen translate into the identical CDR3. This rearrangement joins TRBV27 to TRBJ1-2, with TRBD1 matching 7 bases. Germline CDR1 MNHEY, CDR2 SMNVEV (reference sequence). The CDR3 is 15 amino acids. V was pared by 1 base and J by 6 bases, with 8 bases of the junction left unmatched. The CDR3 reads CASSLFDRDSDGYTF. In DNA form, the CDR3 reads TGTGCCAGCAGTTTATTTGACAGGGATTCCGATGGCTACACCTTC.

This chain joins TRBV30 and TRBJ1-2; possibly TRBD1 for D (5 bases). Trimming removed 8 bases at V and 7 bases at J, with 20 bases between. The CDR3 is made up of 13 amino acids. The germline V gene encodes CDR1 GTSNPN and CDR2 SVGIG (reference sequence). This chain's CDR3 is CASSLRGMGGYTF. CDR3 DNA: TGTGCCAGTTCACTTCGGGGGATGGGTGGCTACACCTTC.

This chain uses TRBV4-1 with TRBJ1-3; the D gene is possibly TRBD1 (5 bases). Per the germline V gene, CDR1 is MGHRA and CDR2 is YSYEKL. Trimming left V 5 bases short and J 2 bases short, with 16 bases between. This CDR3 comprises 16 residues. CDR3 bases: TGCGCCAGCAGCGTGATGCAGGGTCGCCCTGGAAACACCATATATTTT. Protein: CASSVMQGRPGNTIYF.

The chain joins TRBV12-5 to TRBJ2-1, with D hard to call. V lost 0 bases and J lost 5, with 5 bases in between. There are 13 residues in the CDR3. Per germline, CDR1 LGHNT and CDR2 FRNRAP. This chain's CDR3 is CASGLVAHNEQFF. The CDR3 DNA is TGTGCTAGTGGTTTGGTAGCCCACAATGAGCAGTTCTTC.

The chain joins TRBV9 to TRBJ2-2; D is ambiguous. This CDR3 region has 14 residues. The V and J ends lost 0 bases and 7 bases respectively, with 10 bases between them. Looked up from germline, CDR1 is SGDLS and CDR2 is YYNGEE. Written as DNA, the CDR3 is TGTGCCAGCAGCGTAGTTTCTAGTGGCGGGGAGCTGTTTTTT. This gives the protein CASSVVSSGGELFF. Full variable domain (rest looked up from reference TRBV9 and TRBJ2-2): DSGVTQTPKHLITATGQRVTLRCSPRSGDLSVYWYQQSLDQGLQFLIQYYNGEERAKGNILERFSAQQFPDLHSELNLSSLELGDSALYFCASSVVSSGGELFFGEGSRLTVL.

The chain employs TRBV27 and TRBJ2-5; the match to TRBD2 covers 11 bases. CDR1 MNHEY and CDR2 SMNVEV come from the germline V gene (reference sequence). The CDR3 is made up of 17 amino acids. V dropped 0 bases and J dropped 6; count of bases not matched to a gene: 9. The CDR3 here is CASSLSGVSGGAKTQYF. The CDR3 DNA is TGTGCCAGCAGTTTATCAGGGGTTAGCGGGGGGGCGAAGACCCAGTACTTC.

This clone was counted between two and nine times. The rearrangement joins TRBV7-9 to TRBJ2-1; 11 nucleotides match TRBD2. J lost 2 bases, V lost 5 bases, and 11 bases had no gene match. Germline values: CDR1 SEHNR, CDR2 FQNEAQ (reference sequence). The CDR3 is 18 residues long. The CDR3 region has the DNA TGTGCCAGCAGCCGACGTACTAGCGGGAGTTATGCCTACAATGAGCAGTTCTTC. Residues: CASSRRTSGSYAYNEQFF. Supplemented by reference TRBV7-9 and TRBJ2-1, the full variable domain reads DTGVSQNPRHKITKRGQNVTFRCDPISEHNRLYWYRQTLGQGPEFLTYFQNEAQLEKSRLLSDRFSAERPKGSFSTLEIQRTEQGDSAMYLCASSRRTSGSYAYNEQFFGPGTRLTVL.

Written as DNA, the CDR3 is TGTGCCAGCAGAGGACCCGGGACAACGATCGCAGATACGCAGTATTTT. Protein: CASRGPGTTIADTQYF. This chain links TRBV25-1 with TRBJ2-3; D is possibly TRBD1 (6 bases). Trimming stripped 6 bases from V and 4 bases from J, with 20 bases between. The CDR3 has 16 residues. CDR1 MGHDK and CDR2 SYGVNS come from the germline V gene.

This clone occurred a few times. This rearrangement joins TRBV5-1 to TRBJ2-7; 7 bases align to TRBD1. The V and J ends lost 1 base and 5 bases, in that order; junction bases with no gene match: 6. The CDR3 is made up of 14 amino acids. Per the germline V gene, CDR1 is SGHRS and CDR2 is YFSETQ. CDR3 DNA sequence: TGCGCCAGCAGCTTGAGACAGGGAAACAACGAGCAGTACTTC. Its protein product is CASSLRQGNNEQYF. The variable domain in full, with the rest retrieved from reference TRBV5-1 and TRBJ2-7, is KAGVTQTPRYLIKTRGQQVTLSCSPISGHRSVSWYQQTPGQGLQFLFEYFSETQRNKGNFPGRFSGRQFSNSRSEMNVSTLELGDSALYLCASSLRQGNNEQYFGPGTRLTVT.